The entry below describes one T cell receptor (beta chain). Its antigen is not known. The germline CDR1 and CDR2 sequences are MGHRA and YSYEKL. V was pared by 4 bases and J by 0 bases, with 4 bases of the junction left unmatched. This CDR3 spans 18 amino acids. The data originate from a study of cytomegalovirus exposure and HLA in healthy donors. Overall study findings and caveats: Apart from CMV serostatus, no immune exposure information was available. Within an earlier analysis, most TCR beta V segments proved productive either about 87% or about 30% of the time. Among TCR beta chains of equal frequency, HLA-associated ones were more clonally expanded in a later analysis.

In the PCR, 60 Vbeta and 13 Jbeta primers were used. Assay: immunoSEQ multiplex PCR; the TCRdb copy retains only in-frame clones and omits some. The sample yields some 170,000 clones, 65% to 85% seen once. The V gene is TRBV4-1, the J gene TRBJ2-2; TRBD2 aligns across 14 bases. Sequencing was carried out using PBMCs. This TCR came from a woman aged 50 to 65 in good health and CMV-seropositive. CDR3: CASSPRTSGGPNTGELFF. The DNA of the CDR3 is TGCGCCAGCAGCCCAAGGACTAGCGGGGGGCCGAACACCGGGGAGCTGTTTTTT.